This T cell receptor (beta chain) was sequenced during a study of T cell clusters in autoimmune cytopenias. General study findings and limits: Primary autoimmune cytopenia patients seemingly lacked the physiological T cell clusters found in healthy donors. The cluster-lack signature was not seen for secondary cytopenia versus chronic lymphocytic leukemia.

TRB rearrangements were amplified by touch-down multiplex PCR with mixed TRB-A/B primers. TCRdb derives one entry per CDR3 protein from the multiplex PCR reads, leaving out DNA. The sample data list approximately 12,000 distinct CDR3 sequences. About 37,500 genome equivalents of blood DNA were amplified for TRB. With regard to this clonotype: Its antigen is not identified.

The CDR3 length is 15 residues. Germline V CDR1 and CDR2: LNHDA, SQIVND (reference sequence). The chain is built from TRBV19 and TRBJ1-5; TCRdb designates TRBD1, a call that cannot be tested without DNA. Sequenced: peripheral blood. This clonotype originated in a human donor with an autoimmune cytopenia or autoimmune hepatitis (not recorded which). CDR3 sequence reads: CASSIARGERQPQHF.